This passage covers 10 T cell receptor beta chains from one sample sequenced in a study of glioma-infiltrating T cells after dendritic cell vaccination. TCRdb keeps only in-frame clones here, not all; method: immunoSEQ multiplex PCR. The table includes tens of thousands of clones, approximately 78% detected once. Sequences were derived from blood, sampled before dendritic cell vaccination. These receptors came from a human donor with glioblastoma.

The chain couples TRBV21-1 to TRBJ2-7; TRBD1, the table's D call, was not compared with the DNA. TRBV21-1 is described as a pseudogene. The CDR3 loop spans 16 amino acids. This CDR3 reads CASSKGDSLNPYEQYF. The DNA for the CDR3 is TGTGCCAGCAGCAAAGGTGACAGTCTAAACCCCTACGAGCAGTACTTC.

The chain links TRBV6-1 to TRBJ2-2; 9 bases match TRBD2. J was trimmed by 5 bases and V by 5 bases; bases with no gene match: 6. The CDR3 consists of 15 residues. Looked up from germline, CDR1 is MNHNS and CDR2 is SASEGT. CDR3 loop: CASSFSGGRTGELFF. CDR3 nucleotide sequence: TGTGCCAGCAGTTTTAGCGGGGGAAGGACCGGGGAGCTGTTTTTT.

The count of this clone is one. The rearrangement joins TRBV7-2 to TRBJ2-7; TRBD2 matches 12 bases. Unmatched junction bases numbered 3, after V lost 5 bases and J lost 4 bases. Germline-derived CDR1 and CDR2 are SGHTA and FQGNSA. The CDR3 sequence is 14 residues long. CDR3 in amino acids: CASSPLAGGYEQYF. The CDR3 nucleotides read TGTGCCAGCAGCCCGCTAGCGGGGGGGTACGAGCAGTACTTC.

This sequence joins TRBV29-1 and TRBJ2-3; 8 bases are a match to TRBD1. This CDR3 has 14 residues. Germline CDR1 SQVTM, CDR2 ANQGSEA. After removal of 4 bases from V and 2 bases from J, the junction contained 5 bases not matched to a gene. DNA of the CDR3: TGCAGCGTTGCCGGGACAGGCGCCACAGATACGCAGTATTTT. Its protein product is CSVAGTGATDTQYF.

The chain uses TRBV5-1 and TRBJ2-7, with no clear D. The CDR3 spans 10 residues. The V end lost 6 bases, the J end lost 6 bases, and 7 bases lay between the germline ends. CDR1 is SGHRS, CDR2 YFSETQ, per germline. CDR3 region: CASTYGEQYF. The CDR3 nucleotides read TGCGCCAGCACCTACGGCGAGCAGTACTTC.

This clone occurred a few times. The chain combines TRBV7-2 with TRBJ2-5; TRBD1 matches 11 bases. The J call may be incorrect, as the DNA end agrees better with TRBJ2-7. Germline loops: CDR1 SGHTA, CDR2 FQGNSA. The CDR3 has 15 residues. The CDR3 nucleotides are TGTGCCAGCAGCTTAGGGGGACAGGGGGCCTACGAGCAGTACTTC. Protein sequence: CASSLGGQGAYEQYF.

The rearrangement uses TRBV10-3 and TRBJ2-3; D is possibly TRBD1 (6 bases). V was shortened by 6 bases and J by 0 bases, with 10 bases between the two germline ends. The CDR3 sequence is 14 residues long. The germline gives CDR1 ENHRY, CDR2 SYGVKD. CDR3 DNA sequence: TGTGCCATCAGAAGACAGGTGAGCACAGATACGCAGTATTTT. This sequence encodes CAIRRQVSTDTQYF.

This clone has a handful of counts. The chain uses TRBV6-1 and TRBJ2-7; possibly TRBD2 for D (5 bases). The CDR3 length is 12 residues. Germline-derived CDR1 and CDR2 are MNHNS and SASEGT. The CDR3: CGTKSGWYEQYF. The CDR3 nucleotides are TGTGGTACCAAATCGGGGTGGTACGAGCAGTACTTC.

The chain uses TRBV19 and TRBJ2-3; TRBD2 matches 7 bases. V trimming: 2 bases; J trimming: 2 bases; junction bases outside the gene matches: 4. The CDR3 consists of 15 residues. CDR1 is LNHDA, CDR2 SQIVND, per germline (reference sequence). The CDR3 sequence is CASSILADFTDTQYF. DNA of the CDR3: TGTGCCAGTAGTATACTAGCGGACTTCACAGATACGCAGTATTTT.

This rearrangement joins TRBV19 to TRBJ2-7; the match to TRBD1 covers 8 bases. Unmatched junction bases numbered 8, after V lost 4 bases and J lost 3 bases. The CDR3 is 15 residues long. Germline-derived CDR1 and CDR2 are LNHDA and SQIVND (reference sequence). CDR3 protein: CASSKFQGAGYEQYF. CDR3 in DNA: TGTGCCAGTAGTAAGTTCCAGGGGGCAGGCTACGAGCAGTACTTC.